The subject of this entry is one T cell receptor beta chain. The CDR3 is made up of 13 amino acids. Losses at the gene ends were 6 bases for V and 5 bases for J; bases not matched to a gene: 6. Germline values: CDR1 MNHEY, CDR2 SVGAGI. The entry originates in a study of blood T cell repertoires in COVID-19. Study-wide background: The United States, Italy and Spain were the sources of the acute and convalescent COVID-19 samples. Nucleic acid was either cDNA or gDNA, and it came from T cells, B-cell-depleted T cells, or PBMCs.

Participants were aged about 18 to 89 years, lived in under 30 US areas, and enrolled virtually. Participants reported their clinical history, and cohort assignment relied on those reports. Generated by immunoSEQ multiplex PCR, the TCRdb table keeps only in-frame clones and is missing some. The data show 150,000 to 200,000 clones, with over 70% seen just once and about 11% held by the top ten. Material: PBMCs or T cells enriched from blood (not recorded which). The rearrangement links TRBV6-5 to TRBJ1-1, with 7 bases that match TRBD1. The sequence was obtained from a man aged 45 to 65 who had recovered from COVID-19. Here the CDR3 DNA reads TGTGCCAGCAGCCGACAGGGACGGACTGAAGCTTTCTTT. Amino acid sequence: CASSRQGRTEAFF.